This T cell receptor beta chain was retrieved from a study of blood T cell repertoires in COVID-19 (dated by TCRdb to about 2020). For the wider study: The collaborator samples originated in the United States, Italy and Spain and spanned the acute and convalescent phases of COVID-19. The prospective study material was composed of cDNA or gDNA derived from T cells, B-cell-depleted T cells, or PBMCs. Subjects who had been exposed to COVID-19, were actively infected with it, or had recovered from it provided the deeply sampled blood TCRbeta repertoires that made up the dataset. The repertoires were released in a freely available public database intended as a resource for research on the immune response to SARS-CoV-2. Samples came from the ongoing ImmuneRACE study (first 160 participants) plus 1,254 subjects from 6 global collaborators. Nearly every sample came with metadata listing a de-identified subject ID, COVID-19 status, age in years and sex. Where available, HLA class I and class II types were obtained from metadata supplied by the sample provider rather than from assay-based typing. General conclusions and limits of the study: The amount of clinical and demographic metadata varied by source and participant and was provided uncurated.

From cysteine to phenylalanine, the CDR3 is 11 amino acids long. The sequence is cut down to CDR3 DNA, 33 bases in frame from base 1. From the germline V gene, CDR1 is SGHAT and CDR2 is FQNNGV. V is clipped by 5 bases and J by 8 bases, and the sequence between their germline boundaries is 9 bases long. Each collaborating institution followed its own protocols to collect whole blood in K2EDTA tubes. For TCRbeta analysis, collaborators shipped samples in one of three forms: frozen whole blood, isolated PBMCs, or DNA extracted from either of those sample types. Comment on this clone: What antigen it recognizes has not been identified. Base qualities are missing; no much larger clone stands one base away.

TCRbeta CDR3 regions were amplified from genomic DNA by means of the immunoSEQ Assay, a bias-controlled multiplex PCR. Per the authors' processing: Nucleated cell counts per sample were estimated from amplification of reference gene primers within the assay. Sequence reads were collapsed and filtered to measure the absolute abundance of every unique TCRbeta CDR3 rearrangement. For each sample, productive Simpson clonality was calculated by taking the square root of Simpson's diversity index across productive rearrangements. This immuneACCESS table, as held by TCRdb, lists in-frame sequences with V and J called but not all clones. Of the missing ones, under half trace to an unresolved V gene in checked studies; the others have no known cause. V, J and clone size reflect that table, while D and trimming were determined from the DNA. This sample lists around 63,000 clones; just over 85% were detected once. The ten largest account for roughly 18% of the sample.

The sample was peripheral blood. Recombination connected TRBV11-2 to TRBJ1-2, and the D gene may be TRBD1, 5 bases matching. The TCR sequence derives from an elderly woman with active COVID-19. The CDR3 in this case is CASSPGGGYTF. The DNA sequence reads TGTGCCAGCAGCCCGGGGGGGGGCTACACCTTC.